The following is a T cell receptor (beta chain) sequence with its context. The protocol was immunoSEQ multiplex PCR, while the TCRdb copy is restricted to in-frame clones and leaves out a portion. The repertoire has 170,000 or so clones, roughly four fifths of them found once; the top ten carry about 1.5%. These data come from a study of blood T cell repertoires in COVID-19. Input material: peripheral blood. This clonotype was sampled from a human donor in a cohort sampled during active COVID-19.

In DNA form, the CDR3 reads TGTGCCAGCAGCTTGGACAGAAAGAACACTGAAGCTTTCTTT. It yields the protein CASSLDRKNTEAFF. The chain is built from TRBV5-4 and TRBJ1-1; no clear D. The germline CDR1 and CDR2 sequences are SGHNT and YYREEE (reference sequence). Trimming took 0 bases from V and 1 from J, leaving 7 bases between them. The CDR3 has 14 residues.